This TCR beta chain was found in a study of blood T cell repertoires in COVID-19. The data were produced by immunoSEQ multiplex PCR, yet TCRdb's version contains in-frame clones alone and is incomplete. The sample includes hundreds of thousands of clones, 70% to 90% seen only once; the top ten take 4.3%. Membership in each cohort depended on participant-reported clinical history. Source material: PBMCs or T cells enriched from blood (not recorded which). The sequence derives from a man aged 30 to 39 with acute COVID-19.

The CDR3 nucleotides read TGTGCCAGCAGCCAACCCCGGACGGGCGGGCCTAACACCGGGGAGCTGTTTTTT. Encoded protein: CASSQPRTGGPNTGELFF. The rearrangement joins TRBV3-1 (or the pseudogene TRBV3-2) to TRBJ2-2; D is perhaps TRBD2 (5 bases). The CDR3 sequence is 18 residues long. The germline V gene has CDR1 LGHDT and CDR2 YNNKEL (reference sequence). Trimming left V 2 bases short and J 2 bases short, with 18 bases between.